This T cell receptor (beta chain) was captured by sequencing in a study of blood T cell repertoires in COVID-19. Whole-study context: Whether acute or convalescent, the COVID-19 samples came from the United States, Italy and Spain.

Individuals drawn from 20 to 30 US areas were roughly 18 to 95 years old. Participants were placed into cohorts based on the clinical history they reported. In the original workflow: The assay estimated nucleated cells by amplifying reference gene primers. The table came from immunoSEQ multiplex PCR; TCRdb's copy has only in-frame clones and leaves some out. That table is the source of V, J and clone size, and D and trimming were worked out from the DNA. The table has around 200,000 clones, approximately 88% seen once. The CDR3 runs to 17 residues. CDR1 is LGHNT and CDR2 is FRNRAP in the germline V gene. The V gene end was trimmed by 0 bases and the J gene end by 5 bases; junction bases not matched to a gene: 10.

The receptor was derived from a man between 18 and 29 years old with acute COVID-19. This sequence joins TRBV12-5 and TRBJ2-1; 7 bases are a match to TRBD1. The sequenced sample was PBMCs or T cells enriched from blood (not recorded which). The DNA for the CDR3 is TGTGCTAGTGGTTTGGTACGGGGACGGGACAGCAACAATGAGCAGTTCTTC. This codes for CASGLVRGRDSNNEQFF.